These 3 T cell receptor beta chains share one sample of origin, sequenced in a study of regulatory T cells in long-lasting Graves disease. Time point meaning: newly diagnosed GD, antithyroid drugs for less than 3 months. PBMC-derived RNA was used for the TCR library. The TCR beta library used iRepertoire HTBI primers with Arm-PCR amplification of CDR3. TCRdb reprocessed the multiplex PCR reads with MiXCR, giving one entry per CDR3 protein. The table lists roughly 560,000 distinct CDR3 sequences, around 12% of them singletons. These data were also filed under a second study, of T cells in Graves' hyperthyroidism and ophthalmopathy.

The specimen comprised peripheral blood mononuclear cells (PBMCs), sampled at new diagnosis, from a patient treated with antithyroid drugs. These receptors all stem from a woman under 40 with Graves disease.

The V gene is TRBV12-3 or TRBV12-4, the J gene TRBJ2-1; unclear D gene. V lost 3 bases and J lost 6, with 12 bases in between. This CDR3 contains 14 residues. CDR3 sequence: CASSLFRRTNEQFF. Here the CDR3 DNA reads TGTGCCAGCAGTTTGTTTCGGCGGACCAATGAGCAGTTCTTC.

This clonotype was counted a few times. The chain joins TRBV7-9 to TRBJ2-7, with D perhaps matching TRBD2 (5 bases). The CDR3 is 18 amino acids. V lost 4 bases and J lost 2, with 24 bases in between. Looked up from germline, CDR1 is SEHNR and CDR2 is FQNEAQ (reference sequence). The DNA for the CDR3 is TGTGCCAGCAGCTCAAGGTACCCAGTTTCGGGGAAAACCTACGAGCAGTACTTC. It encodes CASSSRYPVSGKTYEQYF.

This clonotype was detected ten times or more. The chain links TRBV19 to TRBJ2-3; 8 positions agree with TRBD2. The germline CDR1 and CDR2 sequences are LNHDA and SQIVND (reference sequence). The CDR3 loop spans 15 amino acids. V dropped 5 bases and J dropped 5; count of bases not matched to a gene: 9. The CDR3 reads CASSSYSLAVDTQYF. In nucleotides, the CDR3 is TGTGCCAGTAGTTCCTACTCACTAGCGGTAGATACGCAGTATTTT.